This T cell receptor beta chain was captured in a study of cytomegalovirus exposure and HLA in healthy donors. Vbeta (60) and Jbeta (13) primers were used in the PCR. Only in-frame clones appear in the TCRdb table, and some are missing; sequencing was by immunoSEQ multiplex PCR. The table has 150,000 or so clones, just over 75% seen once. CDR1 and CDR2 (germline): SEHNR, FQNEAQ (reference sequence). Between the trimmed V and J ends, which lost 8 bases and 0 bases, there was a span of 7 bases. The CDR3 runs 12 residues. Only a few counts were recorded for this clone. Source material: PBMCs. This clonotype was sampled from a man aged 35 to 55 in good health and CMV-seronegative. The V and J genes are TRBV7-9 and TRBJ1-2; perhaps TRBD1 as D (5 bases). The CDR3 DNA sequence: TGTGCCAGCTCACAGGCTAACTATGGCTACACCTTC. Translated: CASSQANYGYTF.